This TCR beta chain stems from a study of long-term antiretroviral therapy in people with HIV. Looking at the study overall: Collection dates of the earliest samples fall about a decade before the 2015 immediate-ART recommendation. Overall study results and limits: HIV repertoires spanned tighter CDR3 length ranges than controls did. Dominant in the repertoire at all time points were clones expanded before ART.

About this clone: The antigen remains unidentified.

At survey level, the immunoSEQ assay was run in its v3.0 version. The data were produced by immunoSEQ multiplex PCR, yet TCRdb's version contains in-frame clones alone and is incomplete. In the table there are roughly 15,000 clones, less than 80% of which are singletons. This receptor was identified in a woman in her forties with HIV. This material consisted of unsorted PBMCs, taken about 3.3 years after starting antiretroviral therapy.

The DNA for the CDR3 is TGTGCCAGCACTCGAGGGGTTAACACTGAAGCTTTCTTT. Its protein product is CASTRGVNTEAFF. The chain employs TRBV6-5 and TRBJ1-1; weak D call: TRBD1 (5 bases). The CDR3 contains 13 residues. CDR1 is MNHEY, CDR2 SVGAGI, per germline. Trimming pared 7 bases from V and 2 bases from J, leaving 11 bases between.